This TCR beta chain was retrieved from a study of blood T cell repertoires in COVID-19. Germline-derived CDR1 and CDR2 are SQVTM and ANQGSEA. The V gene end was trimmed by 5 bases and the J gene end by 0 bases; junction bases not matched to a gene: 9. The length of the CDR3 is 16 residues. Assay used: immunoSEQ multiplex PCR; TCRdb lists only in-frame clones, some missing. The data hold 80,000 or so clones, with about 88% observed a single time. The TCR was taken from a human donor in a cohort sampled during active COVID-19. Sequenced material: peripheral blood. The chain is built from TRBV29-1 and TRBJ2-3; TRBD1 matches 9 bases. CDR3 bases: TGCAGCGTTTTGGACAGGGGAACTTCTAGCACAGATACGCAGTATTTT. It yields the protein CSVLDRGTSSTDTQYF.